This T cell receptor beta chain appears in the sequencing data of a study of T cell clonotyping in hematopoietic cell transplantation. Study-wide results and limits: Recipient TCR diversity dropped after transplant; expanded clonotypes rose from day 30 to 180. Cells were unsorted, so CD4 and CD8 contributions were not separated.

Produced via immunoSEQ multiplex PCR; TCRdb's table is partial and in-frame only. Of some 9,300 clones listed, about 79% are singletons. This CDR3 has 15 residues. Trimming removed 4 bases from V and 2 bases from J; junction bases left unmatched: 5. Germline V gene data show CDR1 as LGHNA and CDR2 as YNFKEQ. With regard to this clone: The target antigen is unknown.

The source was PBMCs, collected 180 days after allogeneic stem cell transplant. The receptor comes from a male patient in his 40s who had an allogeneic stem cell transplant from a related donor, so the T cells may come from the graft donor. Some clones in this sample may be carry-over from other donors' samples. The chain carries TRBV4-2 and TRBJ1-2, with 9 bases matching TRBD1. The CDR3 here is CASSPQTGGNYGYTF. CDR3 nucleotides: TGTGCCAGCAGCCCACAGACAGGGGGGAACTATGGCTACACCTTC.